These 8 T cell receptor beta chains originate from one sample sequenced in a study of blood T cell repertoires in COVID-19. Profiled with immunoSEQ multiplex PCR; TCRdb holds only in-frame clones, not every one. The sample lists over 85,000 clones; approximately 86% were seen once. The sample was peripheral blood. Receptor source: an older woman with acute or convalescent COVID-19.

The chain employs TRBV19 and TRBJ1-5; D is perhaps TRBD1 (6 bases). This CDR3 contains 14 residues. Trimming stripped 5 bases from V and 7 bases from J, with 15 bases between. Germline lookup yields CDR1 LNHDA and CDR2 SQIVND (reference sequence). As DNA, the CDR3 is TGTGCCAGTAGTGACATCAGGGGCCTCCAGCCCCAGCATTTT. This gives the protein CASSDIRGLQPQHF.

This chain links TRBV20-1 with TRBJ1-3; D not resolved. CDR3 length equals 13 residues. Germline CDR1 is DFQATT and CDR2 is SNEGSKA (reference sequence). Trimming left V 6 bases short and J 0 bases short, with 9 bases between. CDR3 coding DNA: TGCAGTGCAAGTAACAACTCTGGAAACACCATATATTTT. Its protein is CSASNNSGNTIYF.

The J gene is TRBJ2-7, the V gene TRBV30, with a tentative D call TRBD1 (6 bases). The CDR3 runs 13 residues. Germline values: CDR1 GTSNPN, CDR2 SVGIG (reference sequence). Trimming pared 0 bases from V and 5 bases from J, leaving 11 bases between. The CDR3 nucleotides are TGTGCCTGGAGTGTTCAGGGGAATCACGAGCAGTACTTC. Protein sequence: CAWSVQGNHEQYF.

Notes on this clone: This sample includes further DNA sequences coding for the same CDR3. The chain links TRBV5-1 to TRBJ1-2; the match to TRBD1 covers 8 bases. The V gene end was trimmed by 4 bases and the J gene end by 3 bases; junction bases not matched to a gene: 2. This CDR3 is built from 13 residues. Germline assignment: CDR1 SGHRS and CDR2 YFSETQ. CDR3 DNA sequence: TGCGCCAGCAGCCTGACAGGGGACTATGGCTACACCTTC. Translated: CASSLTGDYGYTF.

A single count supports this clone. The CDR3 coding sequence is TGTGCCAGCAGCGTAGCTACGTCGGGAGGCCCCCAGTATTTT. It yields the protein CASSVATSGGPQYF. This chain joins TRBV9 and TRBJ2-3; 7 nucleotides agree with TRBD2. Trimming took 0 bases from V and 12 from J; bases not matched to a gene: 10. The CDR3 contains 14 residues. The germline V gene encodes CDR1 SGDLS and CDR2 YYNGEE.

The chain couples TRBV10-1 to TRBJ2-1; TRBD1 matches 11 bases. V gave up 4 bases and J gave up 7 bases; unmatched junction bases: 9. CDR1 and CDR2 (germline): WNHNN, SYGVQD (reference sequence). The CDR3 sequence is 16 residues long. The CDR3 coding sequence is TGCGCCAGCAGTGGTATAGGGACAGGGGGTAAAAATGAGCAGTTCTTC. Its translation: CASSGIGTGGKNEQFF.

This clone was found once. This rearrangement joins TRBV2 to TRBJ1-5; unclear D gene. Trimming stripped 4 bases from V and 5 bases from J, with 12 bases between. The CDR3 covers 14 residues. The germline V gene has CDR1 SNHLY and CDR2 FYNNEI. CDR3 region: CASSGRYAHQPQHF. The CDR3 DNA is TGTGCCAGCAGTGGGCGGTATGCCCATCAGCCCCAGCATTTT.

This rearrangement joins TRBV3-1 (or the pseudogene TRBV3-2) to TRBJ1-2; 9 nucleotides agree with TRBD1. CDR3 length equals 13 residues. Per the germline V gene, CDR1 is LGHDT and CDR2 is YNNKEL (reference sequence). After removal of 2 bases from V and 6 bases from J, the junction contained 1 base not matched to a gene. DNA for the CDR3: TGTGCCAGCAGCCAACGGACAGGGGATGGCTACACCTTC. As protein: CASSQRTGDGYTF.